This paragraph reports one TCR beta chain. The CDR3 sequence is 22 residues long. This specimen belongs to a study of blood T cell repertoires in COVID-19. Measured with immunoSEQ multiplex PCR; TCRdb has only the in-frame clones, and not every one. This table has about 130,000 clones, less than 90% appearing once. The J gene is TRBJ2-1, the V gene TRBV21-1; no check of the table's D call, TRBD1, against the DNA was made. TRBV21-1 is recorded as a pseudogene. This clonotype was sampled from a man older than 75 with active or convalescent COVID-19. Material: peripheral blood. DNA for the CDR3: TGTGCCAGCAGCAAAGCACAAACATTCCTGACGGGACAGCCCAACCTACACAATGAGCAGTTCTTC. It translates to CASSKAQTFLTGQPNLHNEQFF.